The TCR beta chain described here comes from a study of T cell changes during pregnancy in multiple sclerosis. Produced via immunoSEQ multiplex PCR; TCRdb's table is partial and in-frame only. The data show around 56,000 clones, approximately 90% seen once. CDR1 and CDR2 from the germline V gene are SGDLS and YYNGEE. The CDR3 is 12 residues long. Deletions cut 0 bases from V and 3 bases from J, with 2 bases between. The sequence was obtained from a female donor in good health, enrolled as a control in a pregnancy study. This chain links TRBV9 with TRBJ2-3, with unresolved D. The sequencing used peripheral blood, collected in the third trimester of pregnancy. CDR3 bases: TGTGCCAGCAGCGTAGCGACAGATACGCAGTATTTT. It is translated as CASSVATDTQYF.